The clone carrying this T cell receptor (beta chain) has at least ten counts. The time point denotes: sample taken at primary tumor resection. These data are taken from a study of spatial heterogeneity in lung cancer. Whole-study context: A consistent excess of beta-chain over alpha-chain sequences was detected. Raw-read counts averaged over ten per unique TCR and UMI combination.

The library protocol tagged each TCR cDNA with a unique molecular identifier. Using its own MiXCR run on the 5' RACE reads, TCRdb lists one record per CDR3 protein. The sample has 30,000 to 40,000 distinct CDR3 sequences; 3.1% are singletons. This CDR3 spans 11 amino acids. The V end lost 11 bases, the J end lost 8 bases, and 12 bases lay between the germline ends. The germline V gene encodes CDR1 SGHAT and CDR2 FQNNGV. The chain has TRBV11-2 and TRBJ2-2, with D maybe TRBD2 (6 bases). The sequenced sample was normal lung tissue next to the tumor, obtained at surgery. This receptor was identified in a male donor with early-stage non-small cell lung cancer. The CDR3: CARISGGELFF. For the CDR3, the DNA is TGTGCCCGGATTAGCGGAGGGGAGCTGTTTTTT. Filled out from reference TRBV11-2 and TRBJ2-2, the complete variable domain reads EAGVAQSPRYKIIEKRQSVAFWCNPISGHATLYWYQQILGQGPKLLIQFQNNGVVDDSQLPKDRFSAERLKGVDSTLKIQPAKLEDSAVYLCARISGGELFFGEGSRLTVL.